These T cell receptor beta chains were read from a single sample in a study of blood T cell repertoires in COVID-19. Measured with immunoSEQ multiplex PCR; TCRdb has only the in-frame clones, and not every one. The data hold over 250,000 clones, with about 86% observed a single time. The material sequenced was peripheral blood. These TCRs come from an older woman with COVID-19, enrolled during active disease. The CDR3 runs from the conserved cysteine through the conserved F or W. A D gene is named only where the DNA matches it firmly. Expanded clones get a size class; other rows say once, few or many, or leave the size out.

>TRBV2|TRBJ2-1|NA|TRBD2
CASRLVLAGGKSCNEQFF
TGTGCCAGCAGGTTAGTACTAGCGGGGGGCAAGTCCTGCAATGAGCAGTTCTTC
>TRBV2|TRBJ2-7|few|NA
CASQSNTNRHEQYF
TGTGCCAGCCAATCCAATACAAACAGGCACGAGCAGTACTTC
>TRBV30|TRBJ2-5|NA|TRBD2
CAWSAGTSGGSQETQYF
TGTGCCTGGAGTGCAGGAACTAGCGGCGGATCCCAAGAGACCCAGTACTTC
>TRBV28|TRBJ2-2|NA|NA
CASSLFGGAPTGELFF
TGTGCCAGCAGTTTATTTGGGGGGGCCCCCACCGGGGAGCTGTTTTTT
>TRBV6-6|TRBJ2-7|once|NA
CASSYSGVYEQYF
TGTGCCAGCAGTTACTCCGGGGTCTACGAGCAGTACTTC
>TRBV5-1|TRBJ2-7|NA|NA
CASSFADGGEQYF
TGCGCCAGCAGCTTCGCGGACGGGGGCGAGCAGTACTTC
>TRBV4-3|TRBJ1-2|NA|TRBD1
CASSQVWDSMGYGYTF
TGCGCCAGCAGCCAAGTCTGGGACAGCATGGGATATGGCTACACCTTC
>TRBV13|TRBJ2-1|NA|TRBD2
CASSQLAGGPNEQFF
TGTGCCAGCAGCCAACTAGCGGGGGGGCCTAATGAGCAGTTCTTC
>TRBV5-8|TRBJ1-2|NA|NA
CASSPGGLWYGYTF
TGTGCCAGCAGCCCCGGGGGGCTCTGGTATGGCTACACCTTC
>TRBV5-1|TRBJ2-7|once|NA
CASSWGLDCF
TGCGCCAGCAGCTGGGGACTGGATTGCTTC
>TRBV7-9|TRBJ2-1|NA|TRBD2
CASSLIGGRDNEQFF
TGTGCCAGCAGCTTAATCGGGGGGAGGGACAATGAGCAGTTCTTC
>TRBV5-6|TRBJ2-7|NA|TRBD1
CASSSQRQGPIYEQYF
TGTGCCAGCAGCAGTCAAAGACAGGGGCCGATATACGAGCAGTACTTC
>TRBV6-5|TRBJ2-7|NA|TRBD2
CASSSGLAGFYEQYF
TGTGCCAGCAGCTCGGGACTAGCGGGGTTCTACGAGCAGTACTTC